This T cell receptor beta chain came from a study of glioma-infiltrating T cells after dendritic cell vaccination. General study points: Longer survival after dendritic cell vaccination followed higher pretreatment TIL content.

Primers: 60 V beta forward and 13 J beta reverse. TCRdb keeps only in-frame clones here, not all; method: immunoSEQ multiplex PCR. The table lists 85,000 to 100,000 clones, about 81% of them singletons. In its sample, this clone was seen a few times. Its antigen remains unknown. Stated time point: after dendritic cell vaccination, including at tumor progression/relapse. There are 13 residues in the CDR3. Germline loops: CDR1 SNHLY, CDR2 FYNNEI. Trimming removed 6 bases from V and 7 bases from J, with 13 bases in between. This receptor was identified in a human donor with glioblastoma. The sample was blood, taken after dendritic cell vaccination. This chain links TRBV2 with TRBJ1-5, with D possibly being TRBD1 (6 bases). The CDR3 is CASRDREQQPQHF. The CDR3 DNA reads as TGTGCCAGCAGGGACAGAGAACAACAGCCCCAGCATTTT.